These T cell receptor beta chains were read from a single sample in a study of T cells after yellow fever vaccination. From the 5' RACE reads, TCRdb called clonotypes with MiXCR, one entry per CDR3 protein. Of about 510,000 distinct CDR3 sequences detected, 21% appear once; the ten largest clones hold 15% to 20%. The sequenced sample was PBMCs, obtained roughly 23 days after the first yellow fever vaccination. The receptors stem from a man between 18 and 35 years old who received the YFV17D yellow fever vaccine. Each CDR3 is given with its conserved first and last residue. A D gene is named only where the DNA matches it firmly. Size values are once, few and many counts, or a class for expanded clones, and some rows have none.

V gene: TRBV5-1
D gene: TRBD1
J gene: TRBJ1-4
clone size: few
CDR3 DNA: TGCGCCAGCAGCCCGGGACAGGGTCCTGAAAAACTGTTTTTT
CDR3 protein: CASSPGQGPEKLFF

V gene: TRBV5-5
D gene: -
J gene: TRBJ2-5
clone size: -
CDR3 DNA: TGTGCCAGCAGCCCCGGGACGGGACGCCAAGAGACCCAGTACTTC
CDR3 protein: CASSPGTGRQETQYF

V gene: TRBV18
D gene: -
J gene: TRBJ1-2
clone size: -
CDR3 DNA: TGTGCCAGCTCCCCCGGACGACGTGATGGCTACACCTTC
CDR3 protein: CASSPGRRDGYTF

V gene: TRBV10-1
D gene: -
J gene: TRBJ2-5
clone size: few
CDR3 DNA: TGCGCCAGCACCGCCGGGTTGGGAGAGACCCAGTACTTC
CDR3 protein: CASTAGLGETQYF

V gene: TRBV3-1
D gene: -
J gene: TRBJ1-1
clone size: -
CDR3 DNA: TGTGCCAGCAGCCAAGGGGTCCTGTCGAACACTGAAGCTTTCTTT
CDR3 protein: CASSQGVLSNTEAFF

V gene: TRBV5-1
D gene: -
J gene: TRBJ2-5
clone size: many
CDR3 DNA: TGTGCCAGCAGCTTGGGGGGCTACCAAGAGACCCAGTACTTC
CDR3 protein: CASSLGGYQETQYF

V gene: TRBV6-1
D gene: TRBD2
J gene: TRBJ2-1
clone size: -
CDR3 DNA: TGTGCCAGCATCCCCCCGGGCGGGGGTAACAATGAGCAGTTCTTC
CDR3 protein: CASIPPGGGNNEQFF

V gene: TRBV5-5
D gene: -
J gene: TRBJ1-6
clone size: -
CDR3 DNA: TGTGCCAGCAGCTTGGTAGGCCCCGTCTATTCACCCCTCCACTTT
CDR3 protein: CASSLVGPVYSPLHF

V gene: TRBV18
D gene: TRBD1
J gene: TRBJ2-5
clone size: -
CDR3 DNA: TGTGCCAGCTCACCCCGGGACAGGGGGCAACAAGAGACCCAGTACTTC
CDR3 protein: CASSPRDRGQQETQYF

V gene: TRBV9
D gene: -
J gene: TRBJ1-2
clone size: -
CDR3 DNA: TGTGCCAGCAGCCTACTTGGGGGGTCGGAAGGCTACACCTTC
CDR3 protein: CASSLLGGSEGYTF

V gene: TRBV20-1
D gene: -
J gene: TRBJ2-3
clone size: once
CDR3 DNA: TGCAGCCTACTGGCGGGATTCACAGATACGCAGTATTTT
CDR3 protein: CSLLAGFTDTQYF

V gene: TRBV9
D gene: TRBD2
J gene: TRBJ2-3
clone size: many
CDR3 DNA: TGTGCCAGCAACCCTAGCGGGGGGCCTAGCACAGATACGCAGTATTTT
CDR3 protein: CASNPSGGPSTDTQYF

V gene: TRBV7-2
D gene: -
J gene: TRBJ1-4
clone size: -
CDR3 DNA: TGTGCCAGCAGCCCTACGGGGGGGAAACTGTTTTTT
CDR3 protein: CASSPTGGKLFF

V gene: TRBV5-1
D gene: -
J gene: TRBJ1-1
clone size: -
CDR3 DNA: TGCGCCAGCAGACAAACGCGGAACACTGAAGCTTTCTTT
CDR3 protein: CASRQTRNTEAFF

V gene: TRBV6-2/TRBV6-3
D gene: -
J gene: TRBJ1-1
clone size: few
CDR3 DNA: TGTGCCAGCACCACTCACGTCGGTAACACTGAAGCTTTCTTT
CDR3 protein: CASTTHVGNTEAFF

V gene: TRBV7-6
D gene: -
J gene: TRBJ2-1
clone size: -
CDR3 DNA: TGTGCCAGCAAACCAGATCTCTCCTACAATGAGCAGTTCTTC
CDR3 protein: CASKPDLSYNEQFF

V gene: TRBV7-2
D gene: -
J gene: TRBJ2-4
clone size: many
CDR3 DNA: TGTGCCAGCAGCCCCGGGCAGGGGAACATTCAGTACTTC
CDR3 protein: CASSPGQGNIQYF

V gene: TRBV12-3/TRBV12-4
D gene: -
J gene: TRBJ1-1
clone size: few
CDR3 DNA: TGTGCCAGCAGAGAGCCGGGACATGAAGCTTTCTTT
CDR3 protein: CASREPGHEAFF

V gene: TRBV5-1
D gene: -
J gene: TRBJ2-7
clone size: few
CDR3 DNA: TGCGCCAGCAGCTTGGAGTCACCCACAAGCGAGCAGTACTTC
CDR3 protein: CASSLESPTSEQYF

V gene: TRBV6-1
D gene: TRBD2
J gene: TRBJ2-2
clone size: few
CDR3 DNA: TGTGCCAGCAGTGAACGGCTAGCGGGGCTGGGTACCGGGGAGCTGTTTTTT
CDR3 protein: CASSERLAGLGTGELFF

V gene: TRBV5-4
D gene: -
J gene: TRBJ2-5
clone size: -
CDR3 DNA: TGTGCCAGCAGCTTGGACATTGGTGAGGAGACCCAGTACTTC
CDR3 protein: CASSLDIGEETQYF

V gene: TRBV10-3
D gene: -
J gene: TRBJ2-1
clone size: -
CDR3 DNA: TGTGCCATCAAAGAGCGCAATGAGCAGTTCTTC
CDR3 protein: CAIKERNEQFF

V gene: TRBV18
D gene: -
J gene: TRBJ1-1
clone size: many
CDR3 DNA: TGTGCCAGCTCACCGACGCAACTGCCAAACACTGAAGCTTTCTTT
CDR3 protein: CASSPTQLPNTEAFF

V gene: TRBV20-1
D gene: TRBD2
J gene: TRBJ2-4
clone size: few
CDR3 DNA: TGCAGTGCTAGAGTTTTAGCGGGGGCCAAAAACATTCAGTACTTC
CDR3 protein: CSARVLAGAKNIQYF

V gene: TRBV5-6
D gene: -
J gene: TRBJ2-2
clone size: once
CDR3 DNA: TGTGCCAGCAGTAGGCAGGCCCTCTCGAACACCGGGGAGCTGTTTTTT
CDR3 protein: CASSRQALSNTGELFF